This T cell receptor beta chain was sequenced in a study of T cell responses to AZD1222 COVID-19 vaccine. Findings and limits, study-wide: Recipients of two AZD1222 doses showed rising Spike-specific TCR breadth and depth. Repertoire sampling happened only post peak T cell response. Along spike, vaccine-associated CD4 TCRs were found throughout, with dominance at 160-218 and 743-854.

Repertoires were generated with immunoSEQ multiplex PCR, while TCRdb's copy carries only in-frame clones and drops some. Among 150,000 to 200,000 clones, 85% to 90% were seen once, and the ten largest hold 4% to 4.5%. The CDR3 length is 13 residues. Per germline, CDR1 DFQATT and CDR2 SNEGSKA (reference sequence). V shed 3 bases and J shed 4 bases, with 10 bases lying between them. About this clone: Its antigen is unknown.

The V and J genes are TRBV20-1 and TRBJ1-3; TRBD1 is a possible D gene (5 bases). The receptor was isolated from an adult who received the MenACWY meningococcal vaccine as a control. The material was peripheral blood, obtained 28 days after the second dose of the MenACWY control vaccine. The CDR3 is CSASFGDGNTIYF. DNA of the CDR3: TGCAGTGCTAGTTTCGGGGACGGAAACACCATATATTTT.